Shown below are 20 T cell receptor beta chains from a single sample sequenced in a study of blood T cell repertoires in COVID-19. Sequencing used immunoSEQ multiplex PCR; TCRdb keeps in-frame clones, though not all of them. The table shows around 250,000 clones, with about 89% occurring only once. The sequenced sample consisted of peripheral blood. These receptors originate from a man in his forties with active or convalescent COVID-19.

The rearrangement uses TRBV30 and TRBJ2-2; D ambiguous. V was pared by 5 bases and J by 1 base, with 5 bases between. The length of the CDR3 is 12 residues. Germline values: CDR1 GTSNPN, CDR2 SVGIG (reference sequence). CDR3 sequence reads: CAWRQNTGELFF. In DNA, the CDR3 is TGTGCCTGGCGACAGAACACCGGGGAGCTGTTTTTT.

This rearrangement joins TRBV7-9 to TRBJ2-5; D not resolved. V lost 2 bases and J 1 base, leaving 8 bases between the germline ends. This CDR3 is built from 14 residues. CDR1 SEHNR and CDR2 FQNEAQ come from the germline V gene (reference sequence). The CDR3 DNA sequence: TGTGCCAGCAGCTTAACCCGAGTCCAAGAGACCCAGTACTTC. Amino acids: CASSLTRVQETQYF. Filled out from reference TRBV7-9 and TRBJ2-5, the complete variable domain reads DTGVSQNPRHKITKRGQNVTFRCDPISEHNRLYWYRQTLGQGPEFLTYFQNEAQLEKSRLLSDRFSAERPKGSFSTLEIQRTEQGDSAMYLCASSLTRVQETQYFGPGTRLLVL.

The V call is TRBV7-3, the J call TRBJ2-7; 7 positions agree with TRBD1. The CDR3 spans 14 residues. CDR1 and CDR2 (germline): SGHTA, FQGTGA. The V segment lost 5 bases and the J segment 3 bases; nucleotides outside the gene matches: 7. The DNA of the CDR3 is TGTGCCAGCAGCGTAGGGGGCGGTAGCTACGAGCAGTACTTC. This sequence encodes CASSVGGGSYEQYF.

This chain uses TRBV5-1 with TRBJ2-5; either TRBD1 or TRBD2 may supply D (6 bases each). V was trimmed by 9 bases and J by 5 bases, leaving 23 bases between them. Per the germline V gene, CDR1 is SGHRS and CDR2 is YFSETQ. This CDR3 region has 15 residues. The CDR3 nucleotides read TGCGCCACCAGGGGTAGCGGTGGGGGAGTTGAGACCCAGTACTTC. Translating gives CATRGSGGGVETQYF.

CDR3 nucleotides: TGCGCCAGCAGCTTGACAGCGGGAGCCTACAATGAGCAGTTCTTC. This encodes CASSLTAGAYNEQFF. The V gene is TRBV5-1, the J gene TRBJ2-1, with 8 positions matching TRBD2. Trimming at V came to 1 base and at J to 2 bases, leaving 2 bases not matched to a gene. In germline, CDR1 is SGHRS, CDR2 YFSETQ. This CDR3 is built from 15 residues. Combining the CDR3 with reference TRBV5-1 and TRBJ2-1 gives the whole variable domain KAGVTQTPRYLIKTRGQQVTLSCSPISGHRSVSWYQQTPGQGLQFLFEYFSETQRNKGNFPGRFSGRQFSNSRSEMNVSTLELGDSALYLCASSLTAGAYNEQFFGPGTRLTVL.

The gene calls are TRBV6-6 and TRBJ1-2; 7 nucleotides match TRBD1. Trimming took 11 bases from V and 3 from J; bases not matched to a gene: 6. CDR1 MNHNY and CDR2 SVGAGI come from the germline V gene (reference sequence). CDR3 length equals 12 residues. The CDR3 region is CAALTGHYGYTF. The DNA for the CDR3 is TGTGCCGCGCTGACAGGGCACTATGGCTACACCTTC.

This clone was counted a single time. The V call is TRBV9, the J call TRBJ1-2; D might be TRBD1 (6 bases). CDR3 length equals 16 residues. V lost 4 bases and J lost 8, with 24 bases in between. The germline CDR1 and CDR2 sequences are SGDLS and YYNGEE. The CDR3 nucleotides read TGTGCCAGCAGCCCACGACAGGACCCGTCAGCGTTCGGCTACACCTTC. Protein: CASSPRQDPSAFGYTF.

The CDR3: CASSNRALNTEAFF. CDR3 nucleotide sequence: TGTGCCAGTAGCAACAGGGCCTTGAACACTGAAGCTTTCTTT. V usage is TRBV19 and J usage is TRBJ1-1, with TRBD1 as a possible D gene (6 bases). Germline-derived CDR1 and CDR2 are LNHDA and SQIVND (reference sequence). The CDR3 runs to 14 residues. V was trimmed by 6 bases and J by 0 bases, leaving 11 bases between them.

The chain couples TRBV12-3 or TRBV12-4 to TRBJ1-1, with D uncertain. The CDR3 runs 13 residues. Deletions cut 7 bases from V and 3 bases from J, with 12 bases between. CDR3 bases: TGTGCCAGCACCCTGTGGAGGGACACTGAAGCTTTCTTT. It encodes CASTLWRDTEAFF.

The rearrangement uses TRBV28 and TRBJ1-5; 8 nucleotides match TRBD1. The CDR3 is 15 residues long. Germline lookup yields CDR1 MDHEN and CDR2 SYDVKM. V lost 5 bases to trimming and J lost 6 bases; unmatched junction nucleotides: 9. The CDR3 coding sequence is TGTGCCAGCAGTACCAGGGGGCGCGGGGGTCAGCCCCAGCATTTT. This codes for CASSTRGRGGQPQHF.

The chain joins TRBV5-1 to TRBJ1-3; D might be TRBD1 (6 bases). This CDR3 has 15 residues. Trimming cost V 0 bases and J 4 bases, with 11 bases left between them. The germline gives CDR1 SGHRS, CDR2 YFSETQ. The CDR3 spells CASSLVGARGNTIYF. In DNA form, the CDR3 reads TGCGCCAGCAGCTTGGTGGGGGCGCGCGGAAACACCATATATTTT.

The chain links TRBV29-1 to TRBJ2-7, with 11 bases fitting TRBD1. The V gene's germline CDR1 is SQVTM and CDR2 ANQGSEA. The CDR3 consists of 14 residues. V dropped 6 bases and J dropped 2; count of bases not matched to a gene: 6. Here the CDR3 DNA reads TGCAGCGTGGCCGGACAGGGGGCAGCCTACGAGCAGTACTTC. Its translation is CSVAGQGAAYEQYF.

The rearrangement uses TRBV30 and TRBJ1-4, with 7 positions matching TRBD1. Looked up from germline, CDR1 is GTSNPN and CDR2 is SVGIG (reference sequence). This CDR3 is built from 15 residues. The V gene end was trimmed by 3 bases and the J gene end by 8 bases; junction bases not matched to a gene: 12. CDR3 loop: CAWSPQDRIFEKLFF. The CDR3 DNA sequence: TGTGCCTGGAGCCCCCAGGACAGGATTTTCGAAAAACTGTTTTTT.

The chain joins TRBV19 to TRBJ1-1; tentatively, D is TRBD1 (6 bases). The CDR3 is 19 amino acids. Per germline, CDR1 LNHDA and CDR2 SQIVND (reference sequence). V was cut by 5 bases and J by 0 bases, with 25 bases left in between. The CDR3 DNA follows: TGTGCCAGTAGTCGAAGTCGGGGTCAGGGGCGCTTGATGAACACTGAAGCTTTCTTT. This sequence encodes CASSRSRGQGRLMNTEAFF.

The V gene is TRBV6-1, the J gene TRBJ1-1; D call uncertain. Germline values: CDR1 MNHNS, CDR2 SASEGT. The CDR3 spans 11 residues. V was cut by 0 bases and J by 7 bases, with 3 bases left in between. The CDR3 region is CASSEAREAFF. In DNA form, the CDR3 reads TGTGCCAGCAGTGAAGCCCGTGAAGCTTTCTTT.

The chain recombines TRBV6-1 with TRBJ2-1; possible D gene TRBD2, 5 bases. The V gene's germline CDR1 is MNHNS and CDR2 SASEGT. V was cut by 4 bases and J by 0 bases, with 19 bases left in between. This CDR3 spans 18 amino acids. DNA of the CDR3: TGTGCCAGCAGTGGGGCACGAGAGAGAGGGATCTCCTACAATGAGCAGTTCTTC. Its protein is CASSGARERGISYNEQFF.

This rearrangement joins TRBV9 to TRBJ2-1; 7 positions agree with TRBD2. CDR1 SGDLS and CDR2 YYNGEE come from the germline V gene. This CDR3 comprises 15 residues. Trimming cost V 0 bases and J 3 bases; bases outside gene matches: 3. DNA of the CDR3: TGTGCCAGCAGCGTAGGGGCGGGGGACTACAATGAGCAGTTCTTC. Its translation: CASSVGAGDYNEQFF.

The CDR3 nucleotides read TGTGCCAGCAGTTACGAGCGGGGGATCTACAATGAGCAGTTCTTC. As protein: CASSYERGIYNEQFF. The chain uses TRBV6-5 and TRBJ2-1, with 8 bases fitting TRBD2. Per germline, CDR1 MNHEY and CDR2 SVGAGI. J gave up 3 bases and V 2 bases, and 3 bases lay outside the gene matches. The CDR3 totals 15 residues.

V usage is TRBV5-4 and J usage is TRBJ2-3; the match to TRBD2 covers 7 bases. V trimming: 5 bases; J trimming: 5 bases; junction bases outside the gene matches: 11. Per germline, CDR1 SGHNT and CDR2 YYREEE (reference sequence). CDR3 length: 15 amino acids. CDR3 amino acids: CASRREAGRKDTQYF. CDR3 bases: TGTGCCAGCAGACGGGAGGCGGGACGAAAAGATACGCAGTATTTT.

This rearrangement joins TRBV19 to TRBJ2-5; 7 positions match TRBD1. After removal of 4 bases from V and 5 bases from J, the junction contained 10 bases not matched to a gene. CDR1 and CDR2 (germline): LNHDA, SQIVND (reference sequence). The CDR3 runs to 15 residues. CDR3 amino acids: CASSNFGQVRETQYF. CDR3 DNA sequence: TGTGCCAGTAGTAACTTCGGACAGGTGAGGGAGACCCAGTACTTC.